The text below deals with one T cell receptor (beta chain). A single count supports this clone. Its antigen is unknown. No quality values exist for individual bases; no much larger clone is one base distant. TCRbeta CDR3 regions were amplified from genomic DNA using the immunoSEQ Assay, a bias-controlled multiplex PCR. Per the authors' processing: Within the assay, amplification of reference gene primers was used to estimate how many nucleated cells each sample contained. Sequence reads were collapsed and filtered to measure the absolute abundance of every unique TCRbeta CDR3 rearrangement. For each sample, productive Simpson clonality was calculated as the square root of Simpson's diversity index over productive rearrangements. What TCRdb holds here is the immuneACCESS table cut down to in-frame rearrangements. Part of the clones is not present; checked against another copy, under half of the missing clones reflect an unresolved V gene, and the others are unexplained. Clone size and V and J calls were adopted from that table, with D and trimming inferred from the DNA. This sample lists approximately 190,000 clones; roughly four fifths were detected once. The ten largest make up 5.5% to 7.5% of the sample.

The data stem from a study of blood T cell repertoires in COVID-19 (dated by TCRdb to 2020 to 2022). Concerning the study at large: Collaborator samples came from the United States, Italy and Spain and covered acute and convalescent phases of COVID-19. The prospective study material was composed of cDNA or gDNA derived from T cells, B-cell-depleted T cells, or PBMCs. The dataset comprised deeply sampled blood TCRbeta repertoires from subjects exposed to, actively infected with, or recovered from COVID-19. The repertoires were released in a freely available public database meant as a resource for research on the immune response to SARS-CoV-2. The samples were drawn from the first 160 participants of the ongoing ImmuneRACE study and from 950 to 1,500 subjects provided by 6 global collaborators. Nearly every sample came with metadata listing a de-identified subject ID, COVID-19 status, age in years and sex. Where HLA class I and class II types were available, the types were taken from metadata supplied by the sample provider, not from assay-based typing. Broader findings and caveats from the paper: The quantity of clinical and demographic metadata differed by source and by participant and was supplied without curation.

The collaborating institutions used their own protocols to collect whole blood in K2EDTA tubes. For TCRbeta analysis, collaborators shipped samples in one of three forms: frozen whole blood, isolated PBMCs, or DNA extracted from either of those sample types. V is trimmed back by 1 base and J by 2 bases, and the junction contains 4 bases that no gene match accounts for. Spanning cysteine to phenylalanine, the CDR3 consists of 15 amino acids. Only the CDR3 DNA is retained, 45 bases long and in frame from the first base. CDR1 and CDR2, per the germline V gene, are SNHLY and FYNNEI. This chain joins TRBV2 to TRBJ2-7, with 8 middle bases fitting TRBD1. This TCR derives from a woman aged 35 to 49 with acute or convalescent COVID-19. The sequenced sample consisted of peripheral blood. The DNA is as follows: TGTGCCAGCAGTGAAGGGAGGACAGGGCCCTACGAGCAGTACTTC. Translation gives CASSEGRTGPYEQYF.